The 31 T cell receptor beta chains reported below all come from one sample, sequenced in a study of shared clonotypes between healthy human individuals. Measured with immunoSEQ multiplex PCR; TCRdb has only the in-frame clones, and not every one. Among about 79,000 clones listed, roughly three fifths were seen once. The sample consisted of memory CD8+ T cells sorted from blood. Regarding subset: CD45RO+ cells pooled with CCR7-negative TemRA cells. The source of these receptors is a young man in good health.

This clone has just a few counts. The J gene is TRBJ1-2, the V gene TRBV6-1, with no clear D. Germline V gene lookup returns CDR1 MNHNS and CDR2 SASEGT. The length of the CDR3 is 13 residues. Trimming removed 1 base from V and 7 bases from J, with 10 bases in between. The DNA of the CDR3 is TGTGCCAGCAGTGAAGTGGCGGAGGGTGGCTACACCTTC. Translating gives CASSEVAEGGYTF.

This clone was found a few times. The CDR3 here is CASSPGMHEQFF. CDR3 bases: TGTGCCAGCAGTCCGGGGATGCATGAGCAGTTCTTC. The chain joins TRBV6-6 to TRBJ2-1; D might be TRBD2 (5 bases). CDR1 and CDR2 from the germline V gene are MNHNY and SVGAGI (reference sequence). This CDR3 region has 12 residues. V gave up 5 bases and J gave up 8 bases, with 10 bases separating them.

This clone showed up just a few times. The chain carries TRBV20-1 and TRBJ1-2; no clear D. Germline CDR1 reads DFQATT; CDR2 reads SNEGSKA (reference sequence). The CDR3 has 10 residues. The V end was cut by 7 bases, the J end by 6 bases, with 9 bases between. The DNA for the CDR3 is TGCAGTGGATCAAGGGATGGCTACACCTTC. Amino acid sequence: CSGSRDGYTF.

The V gene is TRBV7-8, the J gene TRBJ2-7; no reliable D call. Germline V gene lookup returns CDR1 SGHVS and CDR2 FQNEAQ. This CDR3 comprises 11 residues. Trimming left V 6 bases short and J 4 bases short, with 7 bases between. Here the CDR3 DNA reads TGTGCCAGCAGGCGGTATTACGAGCAGTACTTC. Translating it yields CASRRYYEQYF.

The genes are TRBV4-3 and TRBJ2-1; 15 bases agree with TRBD2. The CDR3 consists of 16 residues. The V segment lost 1 base and the J segment 6 bases; nucleotides outside the gene matches: 1. Looked up from germline, CDR1 is LGHNA and CDR2 is YSLEER. The CDR3 region has the DNA TGCGCCAGCAGCCAAGGGGGACTAGCGGGGGGCAATGAGCAGTTCTTC. Translating gives CASSQGGLAGGNEQFF.

This chain joins TRBV12-5 and TRBJ2-1; 13 bases are a match to TRBD2. After removal of 4 bases from V and 8 bases from J, the junction contained 5 bases not matched to a gene. Germline values: CDR1 LGHNT, CDR2 FRNRAP. CDR3 length: 15 residues. The CDR3 protein is CASGSIGLAGDEQFF. The DNA for the CDR3 is TGTGCTAGTGGTTCGATAGGACTAGCGGGAGATGAGCAGTTCTTC.

Regarding this clone: The DNA is left out, because the CDR3 cannot be placed on it with certainty; the CDR3 is given as TCRdb lists it. This chain uses TRBV11-1 with TRBJ1-1. Termini included, the CDR3 measures 13 amino acids. The germline gives CDR1 SGHAT, CDR2 FQDESV (reference sequence). The CDR3 loop reads CASSFGPGVAAFF.

The chain links TRBV10-3 to TRBJ2-7, with a possible D match to TRBD1 (6 bases). CDR1 is ENHRY, CDR2 SYGVKD, per germline. The CDR3 contains 15 residues. V was clipped by 3 bases and J by 4 bases, with 16 bases between them. Here the CDR3 reads CAISDSSGVWYEQYF. In nucleotides, the CDR3 is TGTGCCATCAGTGATTCATCAGGGGTCTGGTACGAGCAGTACTTC.

The chain recombines TRBV7-9 with TRBJ1-1; D uncertain. This CDR3 contains 13 residues. Germline V gene sequence: CDR1 SEHNR, CDR2 FQNEAQ (reference sequence). V gave up 1 base and J gave up 3 bases, with 6 bases separating them. The CDR3 region is CASSLGAYTEAFF. CDR3 bases: TGTGCCAGCAGCTTAGGCGCGTACACTGAAGCTTTCTTT.

This sequence joins TRBV11-1 and TRBJ1-1, with D unresolved. The CDR3 covers 14 residues. Germline values: CDR1 SGHAT, CDR2 FQDESV (reference sequence). V was clipped by 3 bases and J by 3 bases, with 11 bases between them. The CDR3 bases are TGTGCCAGCAGCTTTGGCAACGGGTACACTGAAGCTTTCTTT. Amino acid sequence: CASSFGNGYTEAFF.

V and J are TRBV5-1 and TRBJ2-2; 8 nucleotides match TRBD2. V lost 4 bases to trimming and J lost 3 bases; unmatched junction nucleotides: 8. CDR1 and CDR2 (germline): SGHRS, YFSETQ. There are 16 residues in the CDR3. CDR3 nucleotides: TGCGCCAGCAGCCTGAAAGCGGGAGTGGACACCGGGGAGCTGTTTTTT. It is translated as CASSLKAGVDTGELFF.

The V gene is TRBV5-1, the J gene TRBJ1-2, with 11 nucleotides matching TRBD1. Germline V gene lookup returns CDR1 SGHRS and CDR2 YFSETQ. The CDR3 loop spans 15 amino acids. V lost 0 bases and J lost 8; bases outside the gene matches: 6. CDR3 coding DNA: TGCGCCAGCAGCTTGGATGGACAGGGGGCAAGAGGCTACACCTTC. Protein: CASSLDGQGARGYTF.

The chain is built from TRBV7-9 and TRBJ2-5, with D perhaps assigned TRBD1 or TRBD2 (5 bases each). V was shortened by 5 bases and J by 4 bases, with 11 bases between the two germline ends. There are 13 residues in the CDR3. The germline V gene encodes CDR1 SEHNR and CDR2 FQNEAQ (reference sequence). The CDR3 loop is CASSDGTGETQYF. The CDR3 nucleotides are TGTGCCAGCAGCGACGGGACGGGAGAGACCCAGTACTTC.

J is TRBJ2-7 and V is TRBV27; 7 bases agree with TRBD1. V gave up 4 bases and J gave up 0 bases; unmatched junction bases: 3. CDR3 length: 14 amino acids. CDR1 and CDR2 from the germline V gene are MNHEY and SMNVEV (reference sequence). The DNA of the CDR3 is TGTGCCAGCAGTTCGACAGGGAGCTCCTACGAGCAGTACTTC. Translation gives CASSSTGSSYEQYF.

A few counts support this clone. V usage is TRBV28 and J usage is TRBJ2-3; 7 bases are shared with TRBD1. Germline-derived CDR1 and CDR2 are MDHEN and SYDVKM. V lost 7 bases, J lost 3 bases, and 22 bases stayed unmatched. The CDR3 contains 19 residues. For the CDR3, the DNA is TGTGCCAGCAAACCCACTGTTGGCATAGACAGGGTCAGGACAGATACGCAGTATTTT. Amino acid sequence: CASKPTVGIDRVRTDTQYF.

The chain uses TRBV18 and TRBJ2-1; 7 bases line up with TRBD1. V shed 7 bases, J shed 6 bases, and the junction held 9 bases outside the gene matches. The CDR3 covers 14 residues. CDR1 and CDR2 (germline): KGHSH, LQKENI. CDR3 nucleotide sequence: TGTGCCAGCTACGTACCGGGACAGATCAATGAGCAGTTCTTC. Translation gives CASYVPGQINEQFF.

The V call is TRBV7-7, the J call TRBJ2-2, with TRBD2 identical over 9 bases. This CDR3 spans 16 amino acids. V dropped 9 bases and J dropped 1; count of bases not matched to a gene: 9. Germline V CDR1 and CDR2: SSHAT, FNYEAQ (reference sequence). Here the CDR3 reads CASARSGGKNTGELFF. CDR3 DNA sequence: TGTGCCAGTGCTAGGAGCGGGGGGAAGAACACCGGGGAGCTGTTTTTT.

To note about this clone: This could be a read error, since a much larger clone is one nucleotide away. The chain couples TRBV27 to TRBJ2-7, with D unresolved. V was clipped by 4 bases and J by 3 bases, with 4 bases between them. The length of the CDR3 is 11 residues. Germline V gene data show CDR1 as MNHEY and CDR2 as SMNVEV (reference sequence). CDR3 amino acids: CASSSGYEQYF. The CDR3 nucleotides read TGTGCCAGCAGTTCGGGCTACGAGCAGTACTTC.

The chain has TRBV28 and TRBJ2-7; D is possibly TRBD2 (6 bases). The germline V gene encodes CDR1 MDHEN and CDR2 SYDVKM. Trimming pared 4 bases from V and 1 base from J, leaving 17 bases between. The CDR3 extends over 16 amino acids. This CDR3 reads CASSSSGTPLSYEQYF. CDR3 DNA: TGTGCCAGCAGTTCATCCGGGACTCCTCTTTCCTACGAGCAGTACTTC.

The chain is built from TRBV6-6 and TRBJ2-3; either TRBD1 or TRBD2 may fit D (5 bases each). This CDR3 contains 13 residues. Trimming removed 4 bases from V and 0 bases from J, with 5 bases in between. CDR1 is MNHNY and CDR2 is SVGAGI in the germline V gene (reference sequence). The CDR3 sequence: CASSWDSTDTQYF. In nucleotides, the CDR3 is TGTGCCAGCAGTTGGGACAGCACAGATACGCAGTATTTT.

This clone has just one count. The chain has TRBV14 and TRBJ2-3; D is undetermined. The germline V and J ends were trimmed by 0 bases and 2 bases, with 9 bases remaining between them. Per the germline V gene, CDR1 is SGHDN and CDR2 is FVKESK. The CDR3 totals 15 residues. The CDR3 sequence is CASSQEVGFTDTQYF. CDR3 bases: TGTGCCAGCAGCCAAGAAGTGGGCTTCACAGATACGCAGTATTTT. The full variable domain, its missing parts supplied by reference TRBV14 and TRBJ2-3, is EAGVTQFPSHSVIEKGQTVTLRCDPISGHDNLYWYRRVMGKEIKFLLHFVKESKQDESGMPNNRFLAERTGGTYSTLKVQPAELEDSGVYFCASSQEVGFTDTQYFGPGTRLTVL.

The chain is built from TRBV10-3 and TRBJ2-3, with D unresolved. This CDR3 has 14 amino acids. Per the germline V gene, CDR1 is ENHRY and CDR2 is SYGVKD. V lost 4 bases, J lost 2 bases, and 10 bases lay in between. CDR3 sequence (DNA): TGTGCCATCAGTGTCGCCGTTTCCACAGATACGCAGTATTTT. Amino acids: CAISVAVSTDTQYF.

The chain is built from TRBV5-6 and TRBJ2-2; D is possibly TRBD1 or TRBD2 (5 bases each). From germline, CDR1 is SGHDT and CDR2 YYEEEE. The ends were cut back, 4 bases at V and 9 bases at J, with 22 bases in the middle. The CDR3 consists of 16 residues. CDR3 sequence reads: CASSARGLRGLRELFF. Written as DNA, the CDR3 is TGTGCCAGCAGCGCGAGGGGCCTAAGGGGTTTGAGGGAGCTGTTTTTT.

There are many counts of this clone. V and J are TRBV7-9 and TRBJ1-3, with D hard to call. The V gene's germline CDR1 is SEHNR and CDR2 FQNEAQ (reference sequence). This CDR3 has 12 amino acids. Trimming cost V 7 bases and J 4 bases, with 8 bases left between them. Written as DNA, the CDR3 is TGTGCCAGCATTGGGGAGGGAAACACCATATATTTT. Its translation: CASIGEGNTIYF.

This clone has a handful of counts. The rearrangement uses TRBV5-1 and TRBJ2-3; the D gene is possibly TRBD2 (5 bases). The CDR3 has 15 residues. Germline CDR1 reads SGHRS; CDR2 reads YFSETQ. Trimming removed 3 bases from V and 6 bases from J, with 17 bases in between. CDR3 residues: CASSSTRGTGDTQYF. In DNA, the CDR3 is TGCGCCAGCAGCTCTACCCGGGGTACGGGGGATACGCAGTATTTT. Drawing the rest from reference TRBV5-1 and TRBJ2-3, the complete variable domain is KAGVTQTPRYLIKTRGQQVTLSCSPISGHRSVSWYQQTPGQGLQFLFEYFSETQRNKGNFPGRFSGRQFSNSRSEMNVSTLELGDSALYLCASSSTRGTGDTQYFGPGTRLTVL.

V gene TRBV19 combines with J gene TRBJ2-3, with no clear D. The length of the CDR3 is 15 residues. The germline gives CDR1 LNHDA, CDR2 SQIVND (reference sequence). V shed 6 bases and J shed 0 bases, with 13 bases lying between them. CDR3 bases: TGTGCCAGTAGGGCAGGCCAAGGTAGCACAGATACGCAGTATTTT. It codes for CASRAGQGSTDTQYF.

The genes are TRBV28 and TRBJ1-1; D is undetermined. This CDR3 contains 14 residues. V lost 8 bases and J lost 2, with 15 bases in between. The germline CDR1 and CDR2 sequences are MDHEN and SYDVKM. The DNA of the CDR3 is TGTGCCAGCCGACCCTCCGGAGCCAACACTGAAGCTTTCTTT. It translates to CASRPSGANTEAFF.

V is TRBV9 and J is TRBJ2-1, with 10 nucleotides matching TRBD2. The CDR3 contains 19 residues. Germline V lookup: CDR1 SGDLS, CDR2 YYNGEE. V gave up 0 bases and J gave up 0 bases; unmatched junction bases: 9. CDR3 loop: CASSVGYLAGDSSYNEQFF. For the CDR3, the DNA is TGTGCCAGCAGCGTAGGTTATCTAGCGGGAGACTCCTCCTACAATGAGCAGTTCTTC. The complete variable domain, with remaining parts taken from reference TRBV9 and TRBJ2-1, reads DSGVTQTPKHLITATGQRVTLRCSPRSGDLSVYWYQQSLDQGLQFLIQYYNGEERAKGNILERFSAQQFPDLHSELNLSSLELGDSALYFCASSVGYLAGDSSYNEQFFGPGTRLTVL.

V is TRBV6-5 and J is TRBJ2-1; 10 bases are shared with TRBD2. Germline V gene lookup returns CDR1 MNHEY and CDR2 SVGAGI. V was pared by 6 bases and J by 12 bases, with 11 bases of the junction left unmatched. The CDR3 extends over 14 amino acids. In nucleotides, the CDR3 is TGTGCCAGCAGGTACGGGGCGACTAGCGGGTTGCAGTTCTTC. Encoded protein: CASRYGATSGLQFF.

This clone was seen just once. The gene calls are TRBV6-9 and TRBJ2-7; D unresolved. The CDR3 covers 12 residues. Between the trimmed V and J ends, which lost 6 bases and 4 bases, there was a span of 10 bases. In germline, CDR1 is MNHGY, CDR2 SVAAGI. CDR3 bases: TGTGCCAGCAGGGCCCCCAATTACGAGCAGTACTTC. Its translation: CASRAPNYEQYF.

Comments on this clone: This sample includes further DNA sequences coding for the same CDR3. The chain links TRBV7-9 to TRBJ2-6, with D possibly being TRBD2 (7 bases). V lost 1 base and J 0 bases, leaving 10 bases between the germline ends. This CDR3 has 17 residues. Germline CDR1 reads SEHNR; CDR2 reads FQNEAQ (reference sequence). The CDR3 loop is CASSLGGGGSGANVLTF. Written as DNA, the CDR3 is TGTGCCAGCAGCTTAGGAGGGGGGGGCTCTGGGGCCAACGTCCTGACTTTC.